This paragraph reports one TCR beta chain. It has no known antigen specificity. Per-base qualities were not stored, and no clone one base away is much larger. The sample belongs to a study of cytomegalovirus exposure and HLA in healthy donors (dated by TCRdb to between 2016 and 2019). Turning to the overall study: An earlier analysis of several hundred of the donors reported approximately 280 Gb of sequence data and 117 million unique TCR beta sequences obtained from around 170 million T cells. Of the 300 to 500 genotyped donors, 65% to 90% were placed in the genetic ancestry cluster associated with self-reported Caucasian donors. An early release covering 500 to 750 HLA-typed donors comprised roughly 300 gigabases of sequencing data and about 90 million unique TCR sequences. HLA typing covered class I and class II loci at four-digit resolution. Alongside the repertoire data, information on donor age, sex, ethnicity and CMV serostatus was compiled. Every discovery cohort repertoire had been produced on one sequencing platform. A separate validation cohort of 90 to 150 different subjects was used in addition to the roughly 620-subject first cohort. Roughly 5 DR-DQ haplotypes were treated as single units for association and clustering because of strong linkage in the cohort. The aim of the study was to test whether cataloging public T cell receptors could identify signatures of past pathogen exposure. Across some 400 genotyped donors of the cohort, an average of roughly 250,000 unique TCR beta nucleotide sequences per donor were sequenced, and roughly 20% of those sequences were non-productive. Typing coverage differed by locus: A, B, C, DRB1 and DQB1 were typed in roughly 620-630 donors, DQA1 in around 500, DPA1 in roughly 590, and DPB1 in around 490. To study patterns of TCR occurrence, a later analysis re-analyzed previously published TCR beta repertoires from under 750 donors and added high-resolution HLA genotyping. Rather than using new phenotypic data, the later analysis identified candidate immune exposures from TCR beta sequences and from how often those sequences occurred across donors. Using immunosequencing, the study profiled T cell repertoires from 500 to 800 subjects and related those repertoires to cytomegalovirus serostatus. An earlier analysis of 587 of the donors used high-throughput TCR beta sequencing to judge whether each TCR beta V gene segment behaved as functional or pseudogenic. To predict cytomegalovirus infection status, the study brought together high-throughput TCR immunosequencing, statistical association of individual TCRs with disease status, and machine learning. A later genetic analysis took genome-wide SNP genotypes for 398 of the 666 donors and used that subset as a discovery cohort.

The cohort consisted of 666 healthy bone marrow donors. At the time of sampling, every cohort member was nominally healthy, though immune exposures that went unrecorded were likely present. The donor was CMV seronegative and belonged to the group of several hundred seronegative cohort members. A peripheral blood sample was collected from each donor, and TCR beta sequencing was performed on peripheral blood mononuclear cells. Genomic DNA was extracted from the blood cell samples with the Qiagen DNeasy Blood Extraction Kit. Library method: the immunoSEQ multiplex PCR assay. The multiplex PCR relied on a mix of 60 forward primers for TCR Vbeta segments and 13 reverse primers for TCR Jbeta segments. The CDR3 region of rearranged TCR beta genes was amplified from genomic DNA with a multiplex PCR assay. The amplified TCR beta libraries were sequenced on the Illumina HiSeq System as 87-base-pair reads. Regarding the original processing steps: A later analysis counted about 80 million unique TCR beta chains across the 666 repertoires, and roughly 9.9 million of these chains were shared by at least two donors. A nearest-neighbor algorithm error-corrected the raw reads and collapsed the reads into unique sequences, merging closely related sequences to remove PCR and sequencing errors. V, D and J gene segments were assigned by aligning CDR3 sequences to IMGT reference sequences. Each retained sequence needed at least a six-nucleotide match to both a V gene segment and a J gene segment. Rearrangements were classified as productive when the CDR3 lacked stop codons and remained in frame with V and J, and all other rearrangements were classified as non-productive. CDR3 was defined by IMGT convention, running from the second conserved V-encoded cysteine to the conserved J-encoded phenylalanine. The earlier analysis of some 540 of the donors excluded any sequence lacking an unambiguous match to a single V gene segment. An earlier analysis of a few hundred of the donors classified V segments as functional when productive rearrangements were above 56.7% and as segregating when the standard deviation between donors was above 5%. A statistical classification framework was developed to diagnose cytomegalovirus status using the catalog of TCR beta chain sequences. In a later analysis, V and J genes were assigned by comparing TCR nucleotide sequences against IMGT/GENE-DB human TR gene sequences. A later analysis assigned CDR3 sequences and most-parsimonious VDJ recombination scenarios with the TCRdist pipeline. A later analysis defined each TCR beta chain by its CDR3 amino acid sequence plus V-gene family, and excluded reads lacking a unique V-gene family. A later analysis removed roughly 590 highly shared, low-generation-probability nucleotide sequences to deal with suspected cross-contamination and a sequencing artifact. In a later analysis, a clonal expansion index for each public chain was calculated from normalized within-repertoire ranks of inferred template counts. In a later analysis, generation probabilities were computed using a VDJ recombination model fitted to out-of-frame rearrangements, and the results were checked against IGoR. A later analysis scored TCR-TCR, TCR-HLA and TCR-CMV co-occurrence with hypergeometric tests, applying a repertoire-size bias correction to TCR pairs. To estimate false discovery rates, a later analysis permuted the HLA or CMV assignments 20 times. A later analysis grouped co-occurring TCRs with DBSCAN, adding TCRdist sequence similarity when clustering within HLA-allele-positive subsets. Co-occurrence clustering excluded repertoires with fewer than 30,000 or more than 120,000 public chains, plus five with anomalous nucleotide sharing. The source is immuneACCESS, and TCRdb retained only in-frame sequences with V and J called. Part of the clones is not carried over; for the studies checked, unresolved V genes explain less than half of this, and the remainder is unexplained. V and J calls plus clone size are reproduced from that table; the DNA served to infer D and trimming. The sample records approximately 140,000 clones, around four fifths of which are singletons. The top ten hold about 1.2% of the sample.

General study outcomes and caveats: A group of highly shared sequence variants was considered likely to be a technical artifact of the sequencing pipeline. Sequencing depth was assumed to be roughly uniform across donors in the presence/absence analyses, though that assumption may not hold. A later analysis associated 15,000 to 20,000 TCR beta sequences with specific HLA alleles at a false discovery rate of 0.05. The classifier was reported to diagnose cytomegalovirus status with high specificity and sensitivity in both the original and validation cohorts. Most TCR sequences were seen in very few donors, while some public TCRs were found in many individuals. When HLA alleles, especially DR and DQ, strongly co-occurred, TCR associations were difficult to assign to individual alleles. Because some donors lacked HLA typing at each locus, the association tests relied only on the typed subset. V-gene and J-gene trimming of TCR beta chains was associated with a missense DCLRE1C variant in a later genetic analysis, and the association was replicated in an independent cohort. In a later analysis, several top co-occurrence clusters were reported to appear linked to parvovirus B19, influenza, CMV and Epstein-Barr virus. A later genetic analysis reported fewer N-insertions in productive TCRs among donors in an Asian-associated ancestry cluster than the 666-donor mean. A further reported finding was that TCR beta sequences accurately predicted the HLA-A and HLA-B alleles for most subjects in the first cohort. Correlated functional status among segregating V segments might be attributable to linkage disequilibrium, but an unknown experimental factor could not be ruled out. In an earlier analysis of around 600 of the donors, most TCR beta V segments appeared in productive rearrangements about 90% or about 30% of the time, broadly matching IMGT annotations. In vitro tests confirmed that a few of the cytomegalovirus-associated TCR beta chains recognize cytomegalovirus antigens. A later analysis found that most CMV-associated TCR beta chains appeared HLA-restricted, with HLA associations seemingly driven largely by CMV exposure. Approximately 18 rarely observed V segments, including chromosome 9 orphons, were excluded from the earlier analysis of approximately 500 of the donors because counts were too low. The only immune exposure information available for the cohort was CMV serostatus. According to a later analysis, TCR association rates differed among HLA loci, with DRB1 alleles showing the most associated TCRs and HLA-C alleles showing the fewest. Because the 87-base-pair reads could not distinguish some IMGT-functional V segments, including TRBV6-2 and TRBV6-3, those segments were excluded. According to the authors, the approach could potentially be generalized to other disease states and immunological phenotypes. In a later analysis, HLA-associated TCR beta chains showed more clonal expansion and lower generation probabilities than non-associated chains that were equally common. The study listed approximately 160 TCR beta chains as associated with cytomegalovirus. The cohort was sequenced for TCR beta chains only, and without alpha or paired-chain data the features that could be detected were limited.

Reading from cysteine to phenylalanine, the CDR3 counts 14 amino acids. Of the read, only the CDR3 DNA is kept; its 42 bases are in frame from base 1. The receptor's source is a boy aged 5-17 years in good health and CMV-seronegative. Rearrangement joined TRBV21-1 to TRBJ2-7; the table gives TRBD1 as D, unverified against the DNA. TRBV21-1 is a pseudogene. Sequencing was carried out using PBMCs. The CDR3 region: CASSKGYMIDEQYF. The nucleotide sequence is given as TGTGCCAGCAGCAAAGGTTACATGATCGACGAGCAGTACTTC.